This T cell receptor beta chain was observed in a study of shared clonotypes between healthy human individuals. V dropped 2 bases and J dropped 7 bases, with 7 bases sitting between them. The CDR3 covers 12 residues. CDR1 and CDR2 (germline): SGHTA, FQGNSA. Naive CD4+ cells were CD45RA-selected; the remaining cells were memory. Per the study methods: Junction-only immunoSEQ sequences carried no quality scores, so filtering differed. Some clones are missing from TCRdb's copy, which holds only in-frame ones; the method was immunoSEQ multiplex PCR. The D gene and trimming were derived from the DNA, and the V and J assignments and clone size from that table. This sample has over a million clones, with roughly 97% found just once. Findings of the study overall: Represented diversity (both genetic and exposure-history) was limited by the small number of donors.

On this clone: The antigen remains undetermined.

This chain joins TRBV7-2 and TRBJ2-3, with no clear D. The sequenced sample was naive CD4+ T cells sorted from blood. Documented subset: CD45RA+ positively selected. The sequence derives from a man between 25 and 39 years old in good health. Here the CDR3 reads CASSLLPNTQYF. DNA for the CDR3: TGTGCCAGCAGCTTACTGCCGAATACGCAGTATTTT.